This T cell receptor (beta chain) originates from a study of blood T cell repertoires in COVID-19. Study at large: PBMCs, B-cell-depleted T cells, or T cells were the source of the cDNA or gDNA that made up the material.

The V end lost 4 bases, the J end lost 2 bases, and 15 bases lay between the germline ends. Germline assignment: CDR1 MNHEY and CDR2 SVGAGI. This CDR3 region has 16 residues. Generated by immunoSEQ multiplex PCR, the TCRdb table keeps only in-frame clones and is missing some. The sample has some 220,000 clones, around four fifths seen once; the top ten hold approximately 6.3%. This clonotype was obtained from a woman in her sixties with active or convalescent COVID-19. The sequenced sample was peripheral blood. The genes are TRBV6-5 and TRBJ1-5; D is unresolved. The chain's CDR3 is CASSSRGFRGNQPQHF. Written as DNA, the CDR3 is TGTGCCAGCAGTTCGCGGGGATTTCGGGGCAATCAGCCCCAGCATTTT.